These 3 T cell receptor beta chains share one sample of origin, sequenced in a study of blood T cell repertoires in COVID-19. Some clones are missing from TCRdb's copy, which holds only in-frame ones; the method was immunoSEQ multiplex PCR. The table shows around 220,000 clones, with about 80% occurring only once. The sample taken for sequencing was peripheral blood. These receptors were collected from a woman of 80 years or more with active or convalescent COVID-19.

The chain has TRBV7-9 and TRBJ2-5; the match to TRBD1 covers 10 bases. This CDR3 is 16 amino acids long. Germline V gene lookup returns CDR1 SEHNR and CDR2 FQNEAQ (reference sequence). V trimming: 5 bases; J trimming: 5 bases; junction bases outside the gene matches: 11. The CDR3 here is CASSQRLTGGMETQYF. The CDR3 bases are TGTGCCAGCAGCCAGAGGTTGACAGGGGGCATGGAGACCCAGTACTTC.

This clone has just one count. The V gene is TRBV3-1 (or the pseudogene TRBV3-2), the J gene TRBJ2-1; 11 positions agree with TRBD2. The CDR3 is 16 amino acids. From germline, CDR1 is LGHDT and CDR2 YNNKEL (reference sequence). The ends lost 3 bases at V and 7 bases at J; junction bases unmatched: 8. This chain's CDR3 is CASSHGWGLAVNEQFF. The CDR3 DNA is TGTGCCAGCAGCCACGGTTGGGGACTAGCGGTGAATGAGCAGTTCTTC.

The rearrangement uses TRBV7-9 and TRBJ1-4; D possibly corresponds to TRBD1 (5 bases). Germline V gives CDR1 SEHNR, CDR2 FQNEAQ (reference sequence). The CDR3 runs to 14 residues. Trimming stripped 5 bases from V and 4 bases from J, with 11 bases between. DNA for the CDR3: TGTGCCAGCAGCGGGGGGATCCTTAATGAAAAACTGTTTTTT. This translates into CASSGGILNEKLFF. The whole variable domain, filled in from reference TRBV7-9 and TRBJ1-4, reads DTGVSQNPRHKITKRGQNVTFRCDPISEHNRLYWYRQTLGQGPEFLTYFQNEAQLEKSRLLSDRFSAERPKGSFSTLEIQRTEQGDSAMYLCASSGGILNEKLFFGSGTQLSVL.